One sample yielded the 10 T cell receptor beta chains listed below, sequenced in a study of T-cell reconstitution after alpha-beta-depleted transplantation in children. Preparation of the TCRbeta library was carried out with unique molecular identifiers. Each CDR3 protein is one row after TCRdb ran MiXCR on the PCR reads. The sample has around 94,000 distinct CDR3 sequences; roughly 7.6% are singletons. Sample: PBMCs, taken before TCRalphabeta/CD19-depleted stem cell transplant. The source is a boy younger than 10 with acute lymphoblastic leukemia, due to receive a stem cell transplant.

This clonotype was seen at least ten times. The chain is built from TRBV5-1 and TRBJ2-1; D might be TRBD2 (5 bases). V lost 3 bases, J lost 9 bases, and 19 bases lay in between. Germline V gene lookup returns CDR1 SGHRS and CDR2 YFSETQ. The length of the CDR3 is 15 residues. CDR3 region: CASSSTTERLAEQFF. As DNA, the CDR3 is TGCGCCAGCAGCTCGACTACGGAGAGATTGGCTGAGCAGTTCTTC.

This clonotype was picked up many times. The V gene is TRBV7-2, the J gene TRBJ2-1, with D possibly called TRBD1 or TRBD2 (6 bases each). Germline assignment: CDR1 SGHTA and CDR2 FQGNSA. CDR3 length: 14 residues. V shed 5 bases and J shed 10 bases, with 18 bases lying between them. The CDR3 DNA reads as TGTGCCAGCAGCCGTCTCGGGGGCTCTGGGGAGCAGTTCTTC. The encoded protein is CASSRLGGSGEQFF.

This clonotype was detected many times. The J gene is TRBJ1-1, the V gene TRBV5-1, with TRBD1 as a possible D gene (5 bases). The CDR3 has 15 residues. Germline V gene sequence: CDR1 SGHRS, CDR2 YFSETQ. V gave up 6 bases and J gave up 4 bases, with 19 bases separating them. The CDR3 loop is CASNFVGSGGTEAFF. In DNA, the CDR3 is TGCGCCAGCAACTTCGTCGGGTCCGGGGGCACTGAAGCTTTCTTT.

This clonotype was seen a handful of times. The chain employs TRBV20-1 and TRBJ2-1; 14 bases fit TRBD2. Trimming cost V 6 bases and J 0 bases; bases outside gene matches: 10. The CDR3 has 18 residues. Germline V lookup: CDR1 DFQATT, CDR2 SNEGSKA (reference sequence). The CDR3 region is CSALRTSGGPVSYNEQFF. The CDR3 DNA is TGCAGTGCATTGAGGACTAGCGGGGGGCCCGTCTCCTACAATGAGCAGTTCTTC.

This clonotype came up a few times. The chain carries TRBV20-1 and TRBJ2-7; 10 bases are shared with TRBD2. The CDR3 contains 15 residues. With 0 bases clipped from V and 5 bases from J, the junction kept 7 bases outside the gene matches. Germline CDR1 is DFQATT and CDR2 is SNEGSKA (reference sequence). This chain's CDR3 is CSARDSAGGPNEQYF. CDR3 DNA: TGCAGTGCTAGAGATTCAGCGGGGGGGCCGAACGAGCAGTACTTC.

The chain uses TRBV3-1 and TRBJ2-3; 8 bases are shared with TRBD2. J gave up 3 bases and V 4 bases, and 12 bases lay outside the gene matches. Per germline, CDR1 LGHDT and CDR2 YNNKEL (reference sequence). The CDR3 length is 17 residues. CDR3 bases: TGTGCCAGCAGCCGAGAAGGGGATCGGGGGGGTACAGATACGCAGTATTTT. Residues: CASSREGDRGGTDTQYF.

The table lists this clonotype with many counts. The rearrangement uses TRBV3-1 and TRBJ1-1, with TRBD1 as a possible D gene (6 bases). Germline V CDR1 and CDR2: LGHDT, YNNKEL (reference sequence). Between the trimmed V and J ends, which lost 1 base and 3 bases, there was a span of 9 bases. The CDR3 is 14 amino acids. CDR3 coding DNA: TGTGCCAGCAGCCAAGGGACAGCCTACACTGAAGCTTTCTTT. This sequence encodes CASSQGTAYTEAFF.

This clonotype was found a few times. The chain couples TRBV4-1 to TRBJ1-2, with TRBD1 identical over 7 bases. The V gene end was trimmed by 2 bases and the J gene end by 7 bases; junction bases not matched to a gene: 13. CDR3 length: 16 amino acids. Germline-derived CDR1 and CDR2 are MGHRA and YSYEKL. In DNA form, the CDR3 reads TGCGCCAGCAGCCAACGGACAGGTCACACTATTCTTGGCTACACCTTC. Translated, it gives CASSQRTGHTILGYTF.

This clonotype occurred many times. The chain employs TRBV7-2 and TRBJ2-4, with D perhaps TRBD1 or TRBD2 (6 bases each). The V gene's germline CDR1 is SGHTA and CDR2 FQGNSA. Trimming removed 2 bases from V and 10 bases from J, with 15 bases in between. The CDR3 length is 14 residues. The CDR3 nucleotides read TGTGCCAGCAGCTTAAATCCCGGGGGCCCGATTCAGTACTTC. Amino acids: CASSLNPGGPIQYF.

The chain carries TRBV7-9 and TRBJ2-1, with 7 bases fitting TRBD2. CDR3 length equals 12 residues. J gave up 7 bases and V 6 bases, and 3 bases lay outside the gene matches. Germline V lookup: CDR1 SEHNR, CDR2 FQNEAQ (reference sequence). Here the CDR3 DNA reads TGTGCCAGCAGTGCCGGGAGGAATGAGCAGTTCTTC. Translating gives CASSAGRNEQFF.